These 3 T cell receptor beta chains were all obtained from the same sample, sequenced in a study of cytomegalovirus exposure and HLA in healthy donors. 13 Jbeta primers and 60 Vbeta primers were used for the PCR. Generated by immunoSEQ multiplex PCR, the TCRdb table keeps only in-frame clones and is missing some. The table has around 190,000 clones, 75% to 85% seen once; the top ten hold over 12%. Sequenced: PBMCs. Receptors originate from a woman aged 25 to 39 in good health and CMV-seropositive.

The chain carries TRBV6-6 and TRBJ1-2, with D hard to call. V shed 6 bases and J shed 6 bases, with 11 bases lying between them. This CDR3 has 12 amino acids. Germline CDR1 MNHNY, CDR2 SVGAGI (reference sequence). The CDR3 spells CASRVSLDGYTF. The CDR3 region has the DNA TGTGCCAGCAGGGTGAGTCTGGATGGCTACACCTTC.

The count of this clone is one. Different DNA sequences within this sample yield the same CDR3. The V call is TRBV5-6, the J call TRBJ1-1; the D gene is possibly TRBD1 (6 bases). Between the trimmed V and J ends, which lost 2 bases and 0 bases, there was a span of 8 bases. The CDR3 spans 14 residues. Germline values: CDR1 SGHDT, CDR2 YYEEEE. The CDR3: CASSFRGMNTEAFF. CDR3 coding DNA: TGTGCCAGCAGCTTCAGGGGAATGAACACTGAAGCTTTCTTT.

The V call is TRBV11-3, the J call TRBJ2-5; the match to TRBD2 covers 11 bases. Matching the DNA end better, TRBJ2-7 makes the J call doubtful. The germline CDR1 and CDR2 sequences are SGHNT and YENEEA. The CDR3 has 15 residues. CDR3 nucleotide sequence: TGTGCCAGCAGCTGGATACTAGCGGGAGAACACGAGCAGTACTTC. It is translated as CASSWILAGEHEQYF.